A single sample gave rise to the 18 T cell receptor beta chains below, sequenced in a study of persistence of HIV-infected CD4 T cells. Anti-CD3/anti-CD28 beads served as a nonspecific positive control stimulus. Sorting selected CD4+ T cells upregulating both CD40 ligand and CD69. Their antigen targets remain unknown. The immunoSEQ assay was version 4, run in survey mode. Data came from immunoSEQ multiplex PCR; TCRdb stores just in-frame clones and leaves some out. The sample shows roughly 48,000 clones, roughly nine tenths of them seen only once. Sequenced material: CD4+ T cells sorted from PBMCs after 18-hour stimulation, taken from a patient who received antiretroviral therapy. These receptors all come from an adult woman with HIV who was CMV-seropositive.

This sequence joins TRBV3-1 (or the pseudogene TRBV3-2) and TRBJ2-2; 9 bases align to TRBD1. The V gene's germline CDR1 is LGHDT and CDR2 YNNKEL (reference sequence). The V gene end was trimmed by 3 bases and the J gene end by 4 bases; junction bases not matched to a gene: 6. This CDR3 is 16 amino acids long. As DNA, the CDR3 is TGTGCCAGCAGCCATCCGGGACAGGGTAGCACCGGGGAGCTGTTTTTT. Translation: CASSHPGQGSTGELFF.

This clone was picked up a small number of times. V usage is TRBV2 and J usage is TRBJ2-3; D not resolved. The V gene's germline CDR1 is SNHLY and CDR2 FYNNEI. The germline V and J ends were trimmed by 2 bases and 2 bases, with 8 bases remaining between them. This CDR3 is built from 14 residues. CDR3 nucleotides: TGTGCCAGCAGTGAACTTGCGACCACAGATACGCAGTATTTT. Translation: CASSELATTDTQYF. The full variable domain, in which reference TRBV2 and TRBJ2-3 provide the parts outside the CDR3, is EPEVTQTPSHQVTQMGQEVILRCVPISNHLYFYWYRQILGQKVEFLVSFYNNEISEKSEIFDDQFSVERPDGSNFTLKIRSTKLEDSAMYFCASSELATTDTQYFGPGTRLTVL.

In DNA, the CDR3 is TGTGCCACCAGTGATCCCCGGACGACTAGTTCGTACAATGAGCAGTTCTTC. Translated: CATSDPRTTSSYNEQFF. The chain recombines TRBV24-1 with TRBJ2-1; TRBD2 is a possible D gene (6 bases). The CDR3 contains 17 residues. Per germline, CDR1 KGHDR and CDR2 SFDVKD. V gave up 3 bases and J gave up 4 bases, with 18 bases separating them.

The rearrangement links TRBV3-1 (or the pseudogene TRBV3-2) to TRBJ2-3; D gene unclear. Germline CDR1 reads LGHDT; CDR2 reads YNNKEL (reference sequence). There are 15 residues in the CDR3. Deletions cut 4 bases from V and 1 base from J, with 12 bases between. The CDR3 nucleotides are TGTGCCAGCAGCCCGGAAAGGCGAGGCACAGATACGCAGTATTTT. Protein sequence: CASSPERRGTDTQYF.

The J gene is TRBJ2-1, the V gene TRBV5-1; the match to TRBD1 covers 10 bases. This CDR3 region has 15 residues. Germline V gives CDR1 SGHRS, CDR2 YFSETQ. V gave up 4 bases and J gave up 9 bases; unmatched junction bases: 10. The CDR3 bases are TGCGCCAGCAGCATAGGGACAGGGGCTGGGGCTGAGCAGTTCTTC. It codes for CASSIGTGAGAEQFF.

CDR3 sequence: CASVRLGGSLSSSYEQYF. CDR3 DNA sequence: TGTGCCAGCGTCCGACTCGGGGGGTCCCTATCGAGCTCCTACGAGCAGTACTTC. The rearrangement links TRBV5-8 to TRBJ2-7; TRBD2 agrees at 7 bases. With 7 bases clipped from V and 0 bases from J, the junction kept 19 bases outside the gene matches. Germline-derived CDR1 and CDR2 are SGHTS and YDEGEE. This CDR3 has 18 residues.

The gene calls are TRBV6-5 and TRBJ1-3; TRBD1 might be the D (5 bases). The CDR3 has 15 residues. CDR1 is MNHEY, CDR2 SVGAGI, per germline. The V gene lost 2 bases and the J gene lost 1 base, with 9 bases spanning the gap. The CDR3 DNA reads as TGTGCCAGCAGTTACGGGGGTGTTTCTGGAAACACCATATATTTT. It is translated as CASSYGGVSGNTIYF.

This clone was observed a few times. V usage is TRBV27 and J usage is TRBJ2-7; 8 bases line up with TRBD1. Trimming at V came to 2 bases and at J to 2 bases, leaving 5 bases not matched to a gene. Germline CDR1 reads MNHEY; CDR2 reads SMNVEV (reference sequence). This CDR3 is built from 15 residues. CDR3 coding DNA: TGTGCCAGCAGTTTAAAAGGGACAGGCGCCTACGAGCAGTACTTC. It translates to CASSLKGTGAYEQYF.

The CDR3 region has the DNA TGCGCCAGCAGCTCTGGACAGGGGGCTAACTTTAACTATGGCTACACCTTC. Protein: CASSSGQGANFNYGYTF. This chain joins TRBV5-1 and TRBJ1-2; 11 nucleotides match TRBD1. With V trimmed by 3 bases and J by 1 base, 8 bases remained unmatched. This CDR3 region has 17 residues. Germline CDR1 reads SGHRS; CDR2 reads YFSETQ.

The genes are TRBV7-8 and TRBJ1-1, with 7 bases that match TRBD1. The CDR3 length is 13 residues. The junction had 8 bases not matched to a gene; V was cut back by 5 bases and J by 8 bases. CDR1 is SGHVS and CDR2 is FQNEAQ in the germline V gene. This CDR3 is CASSHGQESEAFF. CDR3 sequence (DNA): TGTGCCAGCAGCCACGGACAGGAAAGCGAAGCTTTCTTT.

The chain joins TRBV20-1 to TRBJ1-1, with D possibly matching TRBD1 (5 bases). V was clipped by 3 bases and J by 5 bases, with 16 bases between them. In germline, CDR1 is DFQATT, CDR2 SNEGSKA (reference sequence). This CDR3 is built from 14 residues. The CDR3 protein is CSASHDSSGTEAFF. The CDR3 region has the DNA TGCAGTGCTAGTCACGACAGCTCTGGAACTGAAGCTTTCTTT.

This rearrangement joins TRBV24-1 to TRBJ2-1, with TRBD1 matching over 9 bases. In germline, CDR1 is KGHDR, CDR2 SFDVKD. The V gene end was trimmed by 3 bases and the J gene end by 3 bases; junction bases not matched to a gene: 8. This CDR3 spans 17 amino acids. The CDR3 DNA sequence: TGTGCCACCAGTGATGTTCGGCCGGGACAGGGCTACAATGAGCAGTTCTTC. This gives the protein CATSDVRPGQGYNEQFF.

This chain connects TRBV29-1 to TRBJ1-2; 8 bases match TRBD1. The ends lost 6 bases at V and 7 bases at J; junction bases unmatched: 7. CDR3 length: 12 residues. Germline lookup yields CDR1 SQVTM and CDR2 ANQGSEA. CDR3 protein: CSVAGQGLGYTF. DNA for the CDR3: TGCAGCGTCGCCGGACAGGGTCTTGGCTACACCTTC.

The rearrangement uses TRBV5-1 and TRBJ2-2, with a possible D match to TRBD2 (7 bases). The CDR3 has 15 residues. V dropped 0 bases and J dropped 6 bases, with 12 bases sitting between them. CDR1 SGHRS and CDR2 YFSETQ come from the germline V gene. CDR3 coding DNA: TGCGCCAGCAGCTTGGAGGGGGGGTTGGCCGGGGAGCTGTTTTTT. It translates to CASSLEGGLAGELFF.

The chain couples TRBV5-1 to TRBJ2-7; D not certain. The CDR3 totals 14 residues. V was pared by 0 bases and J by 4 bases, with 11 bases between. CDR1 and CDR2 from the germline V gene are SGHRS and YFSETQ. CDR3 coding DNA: TGCGCCAGCAGCTTGGCCCGGGCTGGGTACGAGCAGTACTTC. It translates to CASSLARAGYEQYF.

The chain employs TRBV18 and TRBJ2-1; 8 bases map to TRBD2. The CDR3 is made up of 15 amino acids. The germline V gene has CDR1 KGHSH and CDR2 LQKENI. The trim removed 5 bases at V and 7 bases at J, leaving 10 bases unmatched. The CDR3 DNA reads TGTGCCAGCTCAACGTCGGGGGGGCCTTCAAATGAGCAGTTCTTC. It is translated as CASSTSGGPSNEQFF.

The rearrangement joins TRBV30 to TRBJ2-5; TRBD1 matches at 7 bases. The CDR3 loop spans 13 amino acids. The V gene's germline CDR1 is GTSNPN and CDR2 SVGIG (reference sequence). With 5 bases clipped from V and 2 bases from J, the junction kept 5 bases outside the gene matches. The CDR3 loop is CAWHTGVQETQYF. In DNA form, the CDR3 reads TGTGCCTGGCATACAGGGGTGCAAGAGACCCAGTACTTC.

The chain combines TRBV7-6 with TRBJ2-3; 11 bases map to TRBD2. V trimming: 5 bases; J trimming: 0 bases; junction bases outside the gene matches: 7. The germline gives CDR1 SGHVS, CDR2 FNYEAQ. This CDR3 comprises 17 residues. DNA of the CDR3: TGTGCCAGCAGCAACCCGGGACTAGCGGTTAGCACAGATACGCAGTATTTT. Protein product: CASSNPGLAVSTDTQYF.